This T cell receptor (beta chain) stems from a study of OX40 agonist ivuxolimab in advanced cancers. Repertoires were generated with immunoSEQ multiplex PCR, while TCRdb's copy carries only in-frame clones and drops some. The data show over 9,500 clones, around 90% seen once. The CDR3 is 15 amino acids. V was cut by 0 bases and J by 8 bases, with 14 bases left in between. Germline loops: CDR1 MRHNA, CDR2 SNTAGT. This TCR was sampled from an adult with an advanced solid tumor such as melanoma, head and neck, liver or kidney cancer. The specimen was CD4+ or CD8+ T cells sorted from blood, collected in a trial of the OX40 agonist ivuxolimab. The chain carries TRBV6-4 and TRBJ2-1; perhaps TRBD2 as D (5 bases). The CDR3 bases are TGTGCCAGCAGTGACTCCGCTTCAAAGGGAGATGAGCAGTTCTTC. Translated, it gives CASSDSASKGDEQFF.